This T cell receptor (beta chain) derives from a study of T cells after yellow fever vaccination. Via MiXCR, TCRdb re-called the 5' RACE reads, giving one row per CDR3 protein. This sample has a few hundred thousand distinct CDR3 sequences, with less than 20% found just once. CDR1 and CDR2 from the germline V gene are MNHEY and SMNVEV (reference sequence). Trimming took 5 bases from V and 8 from J; bases not matched to a gene: 6. This CDR3 is built from 14 residues. This rearrangement joins TRBV27 to TRBJ1-4; 9 bases line up with TRBD1. The clonotype was recovered from a man younger than 30 who received the YFV17D yellow fever vaccine. The sample consisted of PBMCs, taken around 5 days after the first yellow fever vaccination. The DNA for the CDR3 is TGTGCCAGCAGTCTAAACAGGGGGCAGGAAAAACTGTTTTTT. It encodes CASSLNRGQEKLFF.